This is a list of T cell receptor beta chains from one sample in a study of CD8+ T cells in alopecia areata. Generated by immunoSEQ multiplex PCR, the TCRdb table keeps only in-frame clones and is missing some. The sample consists of 110,000 to 150,000 clones, roughly 50% of them appearing once. Here the sequenced sample was CD8+ T cells sorted from blood, taken at week 4, from a patient treated with tofacitinib. Every receptor here comes from a human donor with alopecia areata. CDR3s include the opening cysteine and the closing phenylalanine or tryptophan. Each record gives: clone size, J gene, V gene, D gene, CDR3 DNA, CDR3 protein. D genes are given only for firm matches. Clone size is shown for a subset of rows, as once, few, many or a class of expanded clone.

>-|TRBJ2-1|TRBV6-5|-
TGTGCCAGCAGTTACTCGGGGTTCGAGCAGTTCTTC
CASSYSGFEQFF
>-|TRBJ2-7|TRBV29-1|-
TGCAGCGTTGTCTTCCTTGACGGGGTAAGCTACGAGCAGTACTTC
CSVVFLDGVSYEQYF
>few|TRBJ1-5|TRBV23-1|-
TGCGCCAGCAGTGGGACGCCGCCGGGTCCCCTTAGCAATCAGCCCCAGCATTTT
CASSGTPPGPLSNQPQHF
>-|TRBJ1-1|TRBV5-1|-
TGCGCCAGCAGCTTGTCGTACGGACACCTGAACACTGAAGCTTTCTTT
CASSLSYGHLNTEAFF
>-|TRBJ1-4|TRBV30|-
TGTGCCTGGAGTGTATCGGAGAGCCGGGGAGAAAAACTGTTTTTT
CAWSVSESRGEKLFF
>-|TRBJ2-7|TRBV7-6|-
TGTGCCAGCAGCTTATGGGGGGAATACTCCTACGAGCAGTACTTC
CASSLWGEYSYEQYF
>-|TRBJ2-7|TRBV4-1|-
TGCGCCAGCAGTAAACCAGAGAATACGATCGGGCAGTACTTC
CASSKPENTIGQYF
>few|TRBJ2-5|TRBV20-1|-
TGCAGTGCTAGACTTGGGGAGACCCAGTACTTC
CSARLGETQYF
>few|TRBJ2-5|TRBV4-2|TRBD1
TGTGCCAGCAGCTTAGGGACAGGGGATTTACAAGAGACCCAGTACTTC
CASSLGTGDLQETQYF
>-|TRBJ2-3|TRBV13|-
TGTGCCAGCAGCCGTACCCCCAGCGGCACAGATACGCAGTATTTT
CASSRTPSGTDTQYF
>-|TRBJ1-1|TRBV13|-
TGTGCCAGCAGCTTAGTTGGGGGAGTCGCTGAAGCTTTCTTT
CASSLVGGVAEAFF
>once|TRBJ1-2|TRBV27|-
TGTGCCAGCAGTTCGCGGTATTCGTATGGCTACACCTTC
CASSSRYSYGYTF
>-|TRBJ2-7|TRBV9|TRBD2
TGTGCCAGCAGCGCGTCTAGCGGGGCAAGCTCCTACGAGCAGTACTTC
CASSASSGASSYEQYF
>-|TRBJ2-5|TRBV7-9|-
TGTGCCAGCAATCCAGGACAGCCAAGGGGGACCCAGTACTTC
CASNPGQPRGTQYF
>-|TRBJ2-7|TRBV20-1|-
TGCAGTGCTAGAGTGGGAGCCGAGCAGTACTTC
CSARVGAEQYF
>once|TRBJ1-2|TRBV19|TRBD1
TGTGCCAGTAGTGCCCGACAGGGGGTGGACTATGGCTACACCTTC
CASSARQGVDYGYTF
>-|TRBJ1-1|TRBV5-1|-
TGCGCCAGCAGCTTGGGACTGGAGGATGAAGCTTTCTTT
CASSLGLEDEAFF
>-|TRBJ2-6|TRBV27|-
TGTGCCAGCAGTAGTGAAGGCTCTGGGGCCAACGTCCTGACTTTC
CASSSEGSGANVLTF
>few|TRBJ2-7|TRBV7-9|TRBD1
TGTGCCAGCAGCGACCGGGACAGGGGCGATTACGAGCAGTACTTC
CASSDRDRGDYEQYF
>-|TRBJ2-1|TRBV10-3|TRBD2
TGTGCCAGCCGGGGACTAGCGGGGCTTTACAATGAGCAGTTCTTC
CASRGLAGLYNEQFF
>-|TRBJ1-2|TRBV27|-
TGTGCCAGCAGGTCGTTCAGGGGCGAGGATGGCTACACCTTC
CASRSFRGEDGYTF
>few|TRBJ2-5|TRBV6-1|-
TGTGCCAGCACCCCACGACTTCAGTCGAGGACCCAGTACTTC
CASTPRLQSRTQYF
>-|TRBJ2-7|TRBV30|-
TGTGCCTGGAGTCAGAGGGGGGGGTCATACGAGCAGTACTTC
CAWSQRGGSYEQYF
>-|TRBJ2-5|TRBV6-5|-
TGTGCCAGCAGCACGGGGTACCAAGAGACCCAGTACTTC
CASSTGYQETQYF
>many|TRBJ2-7|TRBV4-1|-
TGCGCCAGCAGCACGGCGGTAACCTACGAGCAGTACTTC
CASSTAVTYEQYF
>-|TRBJ2-1|TRBV30|TRBD2
TGTGCCTGGATCGGTAACGGGGGGGCCGTGAATGAGCAGTTCTTC
CAWIGNGGAVNEQFF
>-|TRBJ2-7|TRBV9|-
TGTGCCAGCAGCGCCGGGACAACCTACGAGCAGTACTTC
CASSAGTTYEQYF
>few|TRBJ1-2|TRBV5-6|-
TGTGCCAGCAGCTGGGACCGTGGACCCTATGGCTACACCTTC
CASSWDRGPYGYTF
>few|TRBJ2-5|TRBV6-6|-
TGTGCCAGCTGGGGCGGATGGAGGGAGACCCAGTACTTC
CASWGGWRETQYF
>-|TRBJ2-4|TRBV5-1|-
TGCGCCAGCAGCTTGGAGGGGAATGCCAAAAACATTCAGTACTTC
CASSLEGNAKNIQYF
>-|TRBJ1-4|TRBV7-2|TRBD1
TGTGCCAGCAGCTTATTGACAGGGAGTGAAAAACTGTTTTTT
CASSLLTGSEKLFF
>-|TRBJ2-5|TRBV6-6|-
TGTGCCAGCAGTTTGTCCCGAGAGAACCAAGAGACCCAGTACTTC
CASSLSRENQETQYF
>-|TRBJ1-1|TRBV27|-
TGTGCCAGTTTACCCTACGGGGAGAACACTGAAGCTTTCTTT
CASLPYGENTEAFF
>-|TRBJ1-1|TRBV29-1|-
TGCAGCGTTGGGTCGGTGAAGGGCCAGGTGGGTGAAGCTTTCTTT
CSVGSVKGQVGEAFF
>few|TRBJ2-1|TRBV6-5|-
TGTGCCAGCAGCCGGACGCAAGCCTACAATGAGCAGTTCTTC
CASSRTQAYNEQFF
>-|TRBJ2-2|TRBV27|-
TGTGCCAGCAGTTTAGGCAGGGCCACCGGGGAGCTGTTTTTT
CASSLGRATGELFF
>-|TRBJ2-2|TRBV30|-
TGTGCCTGGATTGGGTACGGGGTTGGGAACACCGGGGAGCTGTTTTTT
CAWIGYGVGNTGELFF
>-|TRBJ1-1|TRBV27|-
TGTGCCAGCAGTCCCCGGAGTGCCTTCACTGAAGCTTTCTTT
CASSPRSAFTEAFF
>-|TRBJ2-1|TRBV30|TRBD1
TGTGCCTGGAGTCCAGGGACAGGGGGCGTTGAGCAGTTCTTC
CAWSPGTGGVEQFF
>once|TRBJ1-1|TRBV30|-
TGTGCCTGGAGTTCACCGGGACATAAGAACACTGAAGCTTTCTTT
CAWSSPGHKNTEAFF